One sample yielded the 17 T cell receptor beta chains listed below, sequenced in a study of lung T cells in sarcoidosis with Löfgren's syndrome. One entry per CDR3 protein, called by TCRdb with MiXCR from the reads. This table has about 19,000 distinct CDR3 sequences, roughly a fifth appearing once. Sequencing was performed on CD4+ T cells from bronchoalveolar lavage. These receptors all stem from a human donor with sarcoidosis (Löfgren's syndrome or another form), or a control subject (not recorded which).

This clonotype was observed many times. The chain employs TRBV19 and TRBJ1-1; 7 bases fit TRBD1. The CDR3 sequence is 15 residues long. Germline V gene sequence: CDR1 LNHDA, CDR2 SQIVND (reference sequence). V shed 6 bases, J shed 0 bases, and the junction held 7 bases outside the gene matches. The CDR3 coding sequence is TGTGCCAGTAGGGACGACAGGGATCTGAACACTGAAGCTTTCTTT. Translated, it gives CASRDDRDLNTEAFF.

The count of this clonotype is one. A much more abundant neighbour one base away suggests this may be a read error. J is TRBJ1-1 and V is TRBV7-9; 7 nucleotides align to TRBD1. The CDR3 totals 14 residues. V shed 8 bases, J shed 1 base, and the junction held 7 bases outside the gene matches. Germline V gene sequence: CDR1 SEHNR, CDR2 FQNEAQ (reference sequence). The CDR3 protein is CASGSDRQNTEAFF. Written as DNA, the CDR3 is TGTGCCAGCGGCTCGGACAGGCAGAACACTGAAGCTTTCTTT. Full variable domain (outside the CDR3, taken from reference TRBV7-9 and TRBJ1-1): DTGVSQNPRHKITKRGQNVTFRCDPISEHNRLYWYRQTLGQGPEFLTYFQNEAQLEKSRLLSDRFSAERPKGSFSTLEIQRTEQGDSAMYLCASGSDRQNTEAFFGQGTRLTVV.

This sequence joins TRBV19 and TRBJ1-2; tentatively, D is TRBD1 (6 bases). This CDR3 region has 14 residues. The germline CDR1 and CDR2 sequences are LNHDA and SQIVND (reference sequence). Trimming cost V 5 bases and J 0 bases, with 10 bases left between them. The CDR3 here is CASSPDSTNYGYTF. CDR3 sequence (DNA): TGTGCCAGTAGTCCGGACAGTACTAACTATGGCTACACCTTC. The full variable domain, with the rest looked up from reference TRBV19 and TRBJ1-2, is DGGITQSPKYLFRKEGQNVTLSCEQNLNHDAMYWYRQDPGQGLRLIYYSQIVNDFQKGDIAEGYSVSREKKESFPLTVTSAQKNPTAFYLCASSPDSTNYGYTFGSGTRLTVV.

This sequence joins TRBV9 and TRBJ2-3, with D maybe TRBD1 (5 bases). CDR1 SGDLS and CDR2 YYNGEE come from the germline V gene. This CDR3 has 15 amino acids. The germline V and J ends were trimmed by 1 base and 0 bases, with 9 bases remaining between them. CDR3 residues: CASSVSPGSTDTQYF. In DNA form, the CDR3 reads TGTGCCAGCAGCGTATCTCCAGGGAGCACAGATACGCAGTATTTT.

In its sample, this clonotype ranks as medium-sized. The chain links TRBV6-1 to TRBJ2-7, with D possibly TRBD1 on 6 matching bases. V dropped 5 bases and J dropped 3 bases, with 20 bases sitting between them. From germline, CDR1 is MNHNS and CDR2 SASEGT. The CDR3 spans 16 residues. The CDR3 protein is CASSSFTGLPLYEQYF. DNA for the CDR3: TGTGCCAGCAGTTCCTTCACAGGGCTTCCCCTCTACGAGCAGTACTTC.

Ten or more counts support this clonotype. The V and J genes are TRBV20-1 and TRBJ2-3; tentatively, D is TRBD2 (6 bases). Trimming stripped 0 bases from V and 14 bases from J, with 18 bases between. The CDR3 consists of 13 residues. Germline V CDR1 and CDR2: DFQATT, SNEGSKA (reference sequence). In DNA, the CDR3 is TGCAGTGCTAGAGACCAGAAAATGGATAGCGGGTATTTT. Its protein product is CSARDQKMDSGYF.

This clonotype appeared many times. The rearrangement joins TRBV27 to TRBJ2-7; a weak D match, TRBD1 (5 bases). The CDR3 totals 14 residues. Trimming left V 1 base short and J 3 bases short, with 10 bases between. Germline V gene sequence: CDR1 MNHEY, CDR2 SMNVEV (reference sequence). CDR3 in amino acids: CASSLLRTNYEQYF. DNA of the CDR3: TGTGCCAGCAGTTTATTACGGACAAACTACGAGCAGTACTTC.

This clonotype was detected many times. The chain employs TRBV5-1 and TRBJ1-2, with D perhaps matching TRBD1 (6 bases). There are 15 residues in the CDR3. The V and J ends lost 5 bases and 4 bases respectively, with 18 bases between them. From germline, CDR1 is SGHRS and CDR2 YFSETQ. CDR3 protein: CASRPLPGQAYGYTF. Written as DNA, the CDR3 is TGCGCCAGCAGACCGCTTCCGGGACAAGCCTATGGCTACACCTTC.

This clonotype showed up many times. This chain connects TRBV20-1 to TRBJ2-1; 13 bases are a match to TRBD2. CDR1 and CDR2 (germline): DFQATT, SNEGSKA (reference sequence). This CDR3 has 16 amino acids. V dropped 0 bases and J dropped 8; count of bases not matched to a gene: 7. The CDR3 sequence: CSARDPRTSGSYEQFF. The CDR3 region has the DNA TGCAGTGCTAGAGATCCACGGACTAGCGGGAGCTATGAGCAGTTCTTC.

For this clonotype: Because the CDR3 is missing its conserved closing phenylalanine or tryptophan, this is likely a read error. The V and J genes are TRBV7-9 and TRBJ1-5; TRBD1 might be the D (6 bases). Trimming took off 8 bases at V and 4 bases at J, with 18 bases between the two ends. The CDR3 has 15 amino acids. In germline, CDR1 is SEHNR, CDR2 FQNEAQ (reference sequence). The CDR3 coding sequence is TGTGCCAGCGGCCCTCGGGGGGGCGCTAATCAGCCCCAGCATCTT. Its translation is CASGPRGGANQPQHL.

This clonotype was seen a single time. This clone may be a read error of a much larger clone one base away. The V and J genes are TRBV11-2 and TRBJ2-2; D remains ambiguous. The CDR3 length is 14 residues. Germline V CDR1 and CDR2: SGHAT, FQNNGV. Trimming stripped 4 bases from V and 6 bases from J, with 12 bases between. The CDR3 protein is CASSSDFSSGELFF. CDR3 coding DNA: TGTGCCAGCAGCTCAGATTTTTCGTCCGGGGAGCTGTTTTTT. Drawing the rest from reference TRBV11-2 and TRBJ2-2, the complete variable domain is EAGVAQSPRYKIIEKRQSVAFWCNPISGHATLYWYQQILGQGPKLLIQFQNNGVVDDSQLPKDRFSAERLKGVDSTLKIQPAKLEDSAVYLCASSSDFSSGELFFGEGSRLTVL.

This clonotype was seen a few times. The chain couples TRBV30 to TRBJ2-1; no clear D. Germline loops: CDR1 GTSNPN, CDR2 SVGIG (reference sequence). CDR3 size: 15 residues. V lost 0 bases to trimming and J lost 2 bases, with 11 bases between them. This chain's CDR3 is CAWSVGGTAYNEQFF. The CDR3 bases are TGTGCCTGGAGTGTAGGCGGAACAGCCTACAATGAGCAGTTCTTC.

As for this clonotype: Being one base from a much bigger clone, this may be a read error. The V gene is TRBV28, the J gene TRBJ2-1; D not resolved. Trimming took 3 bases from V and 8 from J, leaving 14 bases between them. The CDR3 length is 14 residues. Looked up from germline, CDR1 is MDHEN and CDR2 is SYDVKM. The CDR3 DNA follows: TGTGCCAGCAGTTTCCCCCCTCTGGCCCATGAGCAGTTCTTC. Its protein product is CASSFPPLAHEQFF.

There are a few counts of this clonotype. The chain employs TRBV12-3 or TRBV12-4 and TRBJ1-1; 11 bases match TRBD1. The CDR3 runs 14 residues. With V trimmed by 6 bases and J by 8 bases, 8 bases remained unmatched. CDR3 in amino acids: CASRADRGRPEAFF. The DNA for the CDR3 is TGTGCCAGCAGGGCGGACAGGGGGCGACCAGAAGCTTTCTTT.

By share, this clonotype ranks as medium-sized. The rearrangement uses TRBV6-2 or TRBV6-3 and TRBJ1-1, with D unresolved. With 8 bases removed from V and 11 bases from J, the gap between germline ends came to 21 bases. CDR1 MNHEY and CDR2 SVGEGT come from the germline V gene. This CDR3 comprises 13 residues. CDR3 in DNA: TGTGCCAGCGCTAGCACCCCGATATTTGGGGCTTTCTTT. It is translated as CASASTPIFGAFF.

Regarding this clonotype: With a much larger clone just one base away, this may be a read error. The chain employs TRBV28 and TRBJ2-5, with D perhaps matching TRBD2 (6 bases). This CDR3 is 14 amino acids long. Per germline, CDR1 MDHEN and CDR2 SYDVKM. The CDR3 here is CATGGYLRPETQDF. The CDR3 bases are TGTGCCACCGGGGGTTACTTGCGTCCGGAGACCCAGGACTTC.

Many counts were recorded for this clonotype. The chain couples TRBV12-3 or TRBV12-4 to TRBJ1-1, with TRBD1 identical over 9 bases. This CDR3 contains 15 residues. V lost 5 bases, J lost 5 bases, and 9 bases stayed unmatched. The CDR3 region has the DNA TGTGCCAGCAGTCTAAGACAGGGGGATCTTACTGAAGCTTTCTTT. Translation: CASSLRQGDLTEAFF.